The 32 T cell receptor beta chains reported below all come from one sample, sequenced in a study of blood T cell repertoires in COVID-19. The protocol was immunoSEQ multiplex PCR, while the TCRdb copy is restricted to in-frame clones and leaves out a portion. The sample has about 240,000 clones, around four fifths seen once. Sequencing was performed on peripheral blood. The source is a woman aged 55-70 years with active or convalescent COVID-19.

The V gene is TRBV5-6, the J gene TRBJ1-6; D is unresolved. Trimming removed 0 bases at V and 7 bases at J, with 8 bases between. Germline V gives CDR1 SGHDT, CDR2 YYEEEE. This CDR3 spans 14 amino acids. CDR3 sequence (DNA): TGTGCCAGCAGCTTGGGGCTTCCGAATTCACCCCTCCACTTT. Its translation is CASSLGLPNSPLHF.

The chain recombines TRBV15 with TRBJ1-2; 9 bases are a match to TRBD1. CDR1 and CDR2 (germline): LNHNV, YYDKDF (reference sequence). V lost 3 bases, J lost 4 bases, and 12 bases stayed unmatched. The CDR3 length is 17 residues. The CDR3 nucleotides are TGTGCCACCAGCAGGGATACACTTCGGGACAGGGCCTATGGCTACACCTTC. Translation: CATSRDTLRDRAYGYTF.

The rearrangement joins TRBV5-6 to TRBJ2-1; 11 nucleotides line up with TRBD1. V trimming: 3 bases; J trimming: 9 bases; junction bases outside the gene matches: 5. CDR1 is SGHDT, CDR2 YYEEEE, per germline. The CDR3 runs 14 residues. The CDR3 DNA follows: TGTGCCAGCAGCTGGGACAGGGGGGAGGGTGAGCAGTTCTTC. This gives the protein CASSWDRGEGEQFF.

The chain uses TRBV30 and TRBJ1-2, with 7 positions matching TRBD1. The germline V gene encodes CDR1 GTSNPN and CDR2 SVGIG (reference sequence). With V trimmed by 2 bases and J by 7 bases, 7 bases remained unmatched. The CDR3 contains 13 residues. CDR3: CAWSIRGFGGYTF. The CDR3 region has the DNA TGTGCCTGGAGTATCAGGGGGTTTGGTGGCTACACCTTC.

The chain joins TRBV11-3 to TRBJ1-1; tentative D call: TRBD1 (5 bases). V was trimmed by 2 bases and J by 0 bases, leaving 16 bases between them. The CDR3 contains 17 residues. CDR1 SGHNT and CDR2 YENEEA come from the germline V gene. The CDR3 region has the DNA TGTGCCAGCAGCTTAATTTCAGGTCCCAGGGTGAACACTGAAGCTTTCTTT. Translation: CASSLISGPRVNTEAFF.

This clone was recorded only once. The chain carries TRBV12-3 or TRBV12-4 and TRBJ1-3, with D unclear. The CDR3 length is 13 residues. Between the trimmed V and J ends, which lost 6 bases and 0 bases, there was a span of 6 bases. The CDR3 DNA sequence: TGTGCCAGCAGGAAACACTCTGGAAACACCATATATTTT. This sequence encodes CASRKHSGNTIYF.

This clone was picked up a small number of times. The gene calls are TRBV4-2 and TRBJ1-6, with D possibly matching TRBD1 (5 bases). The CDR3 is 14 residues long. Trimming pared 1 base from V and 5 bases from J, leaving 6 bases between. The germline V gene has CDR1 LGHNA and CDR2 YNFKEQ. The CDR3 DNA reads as TGTGCCAGCAGCCAAGGACAGAATAATTCACCCCTCCACTTT. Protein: CASSQGQNNSPLHF.

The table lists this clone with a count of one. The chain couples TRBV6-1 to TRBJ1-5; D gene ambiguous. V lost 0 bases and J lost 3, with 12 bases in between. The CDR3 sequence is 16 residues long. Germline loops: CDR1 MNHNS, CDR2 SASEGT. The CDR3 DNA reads TGTGCCAGCAGTGAAGCTGGAGGAGGATTCAATCAGCCCCAGCATTTT. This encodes CASSEAGGGFNQPQHF.

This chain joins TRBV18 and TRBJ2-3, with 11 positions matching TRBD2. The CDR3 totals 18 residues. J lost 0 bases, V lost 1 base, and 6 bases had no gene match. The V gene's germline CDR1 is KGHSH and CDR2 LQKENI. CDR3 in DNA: TGTGCCAGCTCACCACTAAGGAGACTAGCGGGGAGCACAGATACGCAGTATTTT. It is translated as CASSPLRRLAGSTDTQYF.

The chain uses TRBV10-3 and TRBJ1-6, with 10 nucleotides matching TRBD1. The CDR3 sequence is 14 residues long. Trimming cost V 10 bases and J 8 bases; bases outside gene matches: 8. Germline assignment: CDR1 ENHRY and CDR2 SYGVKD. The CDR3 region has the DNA TGTGCCACGACAGGGGGCGGCTCGGATTCACCCCTCCACTTT. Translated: CATTGGGSDSPLHF.

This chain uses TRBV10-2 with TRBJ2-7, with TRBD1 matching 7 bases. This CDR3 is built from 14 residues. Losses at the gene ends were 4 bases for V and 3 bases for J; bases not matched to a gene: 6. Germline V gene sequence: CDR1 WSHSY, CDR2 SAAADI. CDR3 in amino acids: CASSVNRDSYEQYV. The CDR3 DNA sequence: TGCGCCAGCAGTGTTAACCGGGACAGCTACGAGCAGTACGTC.

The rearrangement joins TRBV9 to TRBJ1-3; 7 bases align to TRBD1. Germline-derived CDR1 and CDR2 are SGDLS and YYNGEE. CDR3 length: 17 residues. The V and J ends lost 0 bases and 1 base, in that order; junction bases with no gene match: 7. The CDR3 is CASSVGGGDPSGNTIYF. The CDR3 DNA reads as TGTGCCAGCAGCGTAGGAGGGGGCGACCCTTCTGGAAACACCATATATTTT. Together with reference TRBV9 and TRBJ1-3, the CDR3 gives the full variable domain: DSGVTQTPKHLITATGQRVTLRCSPRSGDLSVYWYQQSLDQGLQFLIQYYNGEERAKGNILERFSAQQFPDLHSELNLSSLELGDSALYFCASSVGGGDPSGNTIYFGEGSWLTVV.

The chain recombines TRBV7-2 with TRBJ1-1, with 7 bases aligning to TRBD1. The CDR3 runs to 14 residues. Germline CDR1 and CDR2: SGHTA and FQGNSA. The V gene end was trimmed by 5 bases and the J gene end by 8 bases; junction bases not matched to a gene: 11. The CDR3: CASSLGQIAVEAFF. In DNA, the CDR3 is TGTGCCAGCAGCCTGGGACAGATAGCCGTGGAAGCTTTCTTT.

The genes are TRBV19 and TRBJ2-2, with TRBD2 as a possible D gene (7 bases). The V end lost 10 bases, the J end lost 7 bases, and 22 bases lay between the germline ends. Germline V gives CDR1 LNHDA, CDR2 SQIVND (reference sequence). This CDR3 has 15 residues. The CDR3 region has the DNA TGTGCCACCCCCTTGGTGGGAGGGGGAAGCGGGGAGCTGTTTTTT. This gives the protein CATPLVGGGSGELFF. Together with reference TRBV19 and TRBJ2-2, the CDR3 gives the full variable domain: DGGITQSPKYLFRKEGQNVTLSCEQNLNHDAMYWYRQDPGQGLRLIYYSQIVNDFQKGDIAEGYSVSREKKESFPLTVTSAQKNPTAFYLCATPLVGGGSGELFFGEGSRLTVL.

The CDR3 region is CASSFLTGPNEKLFF. The CDR3 DNA is TGCGCCAGCAGTTTTCTAACAGGGCCAAATGAAAAACTGTTTTTT. The J gene is TRBJ1-4, the V gene TRBV5-1; a weak D match, TRBD1 (6 bases). CDR3 size: 15 residues. The V end lost 5 bases, the J end lost 5 bases, and 16 bases lay between the germline ends. CDR1 is SGHRS and CDR2 is YFSETQ in the germline V gene.

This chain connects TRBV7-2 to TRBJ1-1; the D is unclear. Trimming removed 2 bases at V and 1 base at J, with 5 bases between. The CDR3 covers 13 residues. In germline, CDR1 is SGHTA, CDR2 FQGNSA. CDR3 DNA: TGTGCCAGCAGCTTAATAGCGAACACTGAAGCTTTCTTT. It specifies CASSLIANTEAFF. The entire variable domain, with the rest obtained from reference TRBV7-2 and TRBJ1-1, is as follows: GAGVSQSPSNKVTEKGKDVELRCDPISGHTALYWYRQSLGQGLEFLIYFQGNSAPDKSGLPSDRFSAERTGGSVSTLTIQRTQQEDSAVYLCASSLIANTEAFFGQGTRLTVV.

The CDR3 reads CASQRLAGQNNEQFF. The CDR3 coding sequence is TGTGCCAGCCAAAGACTAGCGGGGCAAAACAATGAGCAGTTCTTC. The chain recombines TRBV7-9 with TRBJ2-1; TRBD2 agrees at 11 bases. The germline gives CDR1 SEHNR, CDR2 FQNEAQ (reference sequence). The junction had 8 bases not matched to a gene; V was cut back by 8 bases and J by 5 bases. The CDR3 covers 15 residues.

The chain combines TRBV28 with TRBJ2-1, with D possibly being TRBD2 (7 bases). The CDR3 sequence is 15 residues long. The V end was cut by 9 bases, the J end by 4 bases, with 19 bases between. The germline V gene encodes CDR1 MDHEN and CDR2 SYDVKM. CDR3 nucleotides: TGTGCCAGGCCCGGGGGGCAGGGCTATTACAATGAGCAGTTCTTC. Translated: CARPGGQGYYNEQFF.

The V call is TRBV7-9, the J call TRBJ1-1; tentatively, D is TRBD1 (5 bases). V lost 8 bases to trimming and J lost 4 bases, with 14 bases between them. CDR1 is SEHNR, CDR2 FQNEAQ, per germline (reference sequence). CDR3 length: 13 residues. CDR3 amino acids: CASGRGEATEAFF. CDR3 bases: TGTGCCAGCGGGCGGGGGGAGGCCACTGAAGCTTTCTTT.

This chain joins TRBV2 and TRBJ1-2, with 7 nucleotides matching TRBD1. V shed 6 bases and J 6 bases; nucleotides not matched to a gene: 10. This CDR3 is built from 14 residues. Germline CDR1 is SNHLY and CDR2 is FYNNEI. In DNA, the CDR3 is TGTGCCAGCAGGGAAACAGGGGTCGGGGATGGCTACACCTTC. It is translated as CASRETGVGDGYTF.

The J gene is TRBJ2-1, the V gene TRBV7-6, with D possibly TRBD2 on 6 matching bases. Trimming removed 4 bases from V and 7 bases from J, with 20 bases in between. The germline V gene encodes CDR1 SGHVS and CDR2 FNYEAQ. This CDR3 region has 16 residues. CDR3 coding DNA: TGTGCCAGCAGCTATCGGCCAGATAGCGGCAAAAATGAGCAGTTCTTC. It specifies CASSYRPDSGKNEQFF.

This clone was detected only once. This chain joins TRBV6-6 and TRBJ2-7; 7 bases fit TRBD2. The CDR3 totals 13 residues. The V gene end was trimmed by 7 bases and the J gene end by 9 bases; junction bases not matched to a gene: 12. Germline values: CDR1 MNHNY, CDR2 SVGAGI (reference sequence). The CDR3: CASTRDYSRSQYV. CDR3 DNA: TGTGCCAGCACCCGGGACTATTCTAGATCGCAGTACGTC.

The CDR3 here is CASSQETGGARVNTEAFF. CDR3 bases: TGTGCCAGCAGCCAGGAGACAGGGGGCGCTCGGGTGAACACTGAAGCTTTCTTT. This rearrangement joins TRBV14 to TRBJ1-1, with TRBD1 identical over 10 bases. Germline lookup yields CDR1 SGHDN and CDR2 FVKESK. The V segment lost 3 bases and the J segment 0 bases; nucleotides outside the gene matches: 10. This CDR3 region has 18 residues.

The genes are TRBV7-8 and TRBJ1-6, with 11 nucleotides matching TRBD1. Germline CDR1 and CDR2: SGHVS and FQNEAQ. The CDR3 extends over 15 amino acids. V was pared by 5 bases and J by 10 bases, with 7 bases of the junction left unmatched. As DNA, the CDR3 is TGTGCCAGCAGCCCCCGGACAGGGGGCTCCTCACCCCTCCACTTT. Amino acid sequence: CASSPRTGGSSPLHF.

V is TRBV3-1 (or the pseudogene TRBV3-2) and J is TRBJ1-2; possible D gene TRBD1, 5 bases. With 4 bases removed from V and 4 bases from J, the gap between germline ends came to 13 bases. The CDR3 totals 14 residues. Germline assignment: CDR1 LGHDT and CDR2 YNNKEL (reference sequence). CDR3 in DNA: TGTGCCAGCAGCCCCACGGGGGGGACCTATGGCTACACCTTC. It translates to CASSPTGGTYGYTF.

CDR3 sequence: CASSPGQGASETQYF. CDR3 DNA: TGTGCCAGCAGCCCGGGACAGGGGGCGAGCGAGACCCAGTACTTC. This sequence joins TRBV3-1 (or the pseudogene TRBV3-2) and TRBJ2-5; 12 bases line up with TRBD1. With 4 bases clipped from V and 5 bases from J, the junction kept 5 bases outside the gene matches. This CDR3 has 15 amino acids. Germline-derived CDR1 and CDR2 are LGHDT and YNNKEL (reference sequence).

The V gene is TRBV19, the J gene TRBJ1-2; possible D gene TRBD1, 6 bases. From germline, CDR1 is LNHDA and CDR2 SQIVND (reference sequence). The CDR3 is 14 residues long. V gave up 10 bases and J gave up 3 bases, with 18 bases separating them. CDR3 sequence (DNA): TGTGCCACCCGGCGGGGGGCTTGGGACTATGGCTACACCTTC. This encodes CATRRGAWDYGYTF.

CDR3 sequence reads: CASSLGTGGSYEQYF. Here the CDR3 DNA reads TGTGCCAGCAGCTTAGGGACAGGGGGCAGTTACGAGCAGTACTTC. The chain has TRBV7-3 and TRBJ2-7; 12 bases agree with TRBD1. Germline trimming cut 2 bases from V and 4 bases from J; bases unmatched to any gene: 3. The CDR3 runs 15 residues. Germline loops: CDR1 SGHTA, CDR2 FQGTGA.

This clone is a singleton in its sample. The CDR3 sequence is CASKRGGLAGGNEQFF. The DNA of the CDR3 is TGTGCCAGTAAGAGGGGGGGACTAGCGGGAGGTAATGAGCAGTTCTTC. This chain joins TRBV19 and TRBJ2-1, with 15 bases matching TRBD2. CDR1 and CDR2 from the germline V gene are LNHDA and SQIVND (reference sequence). The CDR3 length is 16 residues. The V segment lost 7 bases and the J segment 7 bases; nucleotides outside the gene matches: 8.

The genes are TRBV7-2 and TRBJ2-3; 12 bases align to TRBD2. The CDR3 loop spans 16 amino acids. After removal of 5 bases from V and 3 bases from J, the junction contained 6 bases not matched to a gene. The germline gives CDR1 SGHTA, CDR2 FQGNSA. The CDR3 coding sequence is TGTGCCAGCAGCCCCCGGACTAGCGGGACGACAGATACGCAGTATTTT. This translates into CASSPRTSGTTDTQYF.

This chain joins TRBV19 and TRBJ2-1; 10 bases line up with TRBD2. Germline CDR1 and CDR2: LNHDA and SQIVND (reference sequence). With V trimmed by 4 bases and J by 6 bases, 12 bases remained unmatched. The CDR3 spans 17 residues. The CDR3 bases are TGTGCCAGTAGTACCCTCCGGGGGGCTAGCGGGAGCAATGAGCAGTTCTTC. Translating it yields CASSTLRGASGSNEQFF.

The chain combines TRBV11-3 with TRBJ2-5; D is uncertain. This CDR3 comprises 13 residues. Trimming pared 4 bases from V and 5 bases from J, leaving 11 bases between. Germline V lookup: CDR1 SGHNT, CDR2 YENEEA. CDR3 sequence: CASSSDSRETQYF. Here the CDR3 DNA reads TGTGCCAGCAGCTCAGACTCCCGGGAGACCCAGTACTTC.